The 10 T cell receptor beta chains presented below share a single source sample, sequenced in a study of T cell changes during pregnancy in multiple sclerosis. Sequencing was performed with immunoSEQ multiplex PCR; in TCRdb, only in-frame clones are kept and a portion is missing. In the table there are more than 70,000 clones, approximately 89% of which are singletons. The material sequenced was peripheral blood, taken before pregnancy. The source is a female donor with multiple sclerosis, enrolled in a pregnancy study.

V usage is TRBV7-2 and J usage is TRBJ2-7; 8 bases are a match to TRBD2. V was pared by 6 bases and J by 2 bases, with 9 bases of the junction left unmatched. The CDR3 covers 15 residues. From germline, CDR1 is SGHTA and CDR2 FQGNSA. The CDR3 DNA is TGTGCCAGCAGGCCGTCCGGGGGGGGAACCTACGAGCAGTACTTC. This gives the protein CASRPSGGGTYEQYF. Full variable domain (remainder filled in from reference TRBV7-2 and TRBJ2-7): GAGVSQSPSNKVTEKGKDVELRCDPISGHTALYWYRQSLGQGLEFLIYFQGNSAPDKSGLPSDRFSAERTGGSVSTLTIQRTQQEDSAVYLCASRPSGGGTYEQYFGPGTRLTVT.

The chain has TRBV2 and TRBJ1-1; 8 bases line up with TRBD1. The junction had 5 bases not matched to a gene; V was cut back by 6 bases and J by 11 bases. The CDR3 spans 11 residues. Looked up from germline, CDR1 is SNHLY and CDR2 is FYNNEI. Here the CDR3 DNA reads TGTGCCAGCAGCCGGACAGGGATGGCTTTCTTT. Encoded protein: CASSRTGMAFF.

V usage is TRBV15 and J usage is TRBJ2-7, with D possibly matching TRBD1 (5 bases). V dropped 2 bases and J dropped 1 base, with 12 bases sitting between them. The length of the CDR3 is 15 residues. The V gene's germline CDR1 is LNHNV and CDR2 YYDKDF (reference sequence). CDR3 in DNA: TGTGCCACCAGCAGATCACCGACAGCGTCCTACGAGCAGTACTTC. Its protein product is CATSRSPTASYEQYF. Filled out from reference TRBV15 and TRBJ2-7, the complete variable domain reads DAMVIQNPRYQVTQFGKPVTLSCSQTLNHNVMYWYQQKSSQAPKLLFHYYDKDFNNEADTPDNFQSRRPNTSFCFLDIRSPGLGDTAMYLCATSRSPTASYEQYFGPGTRLTVT.

The chain uses TRBV6-1 and TRBJ1-2; D is perhaps TRBD1 (5 bases). CDR3 length: 14 residues. Per germline, CDR1 MNHNS and CDR2 SASEGT. V was cut by 1 base and J by 3 bases, with 9 bases left in between. The CDR3 DNA follows: TGTGCCAGCAGTGAAGGGCGGGGGTACTATGGCTACACCTTC. Amino acids: CASSEGRGYYGYTF.

The chain couples TRBV28 to TRBJ1-2; 7 bases map to TRBD1. J was trimmed by 8 bases and V by 3 bases; bases with no gene match: 6. Germline assignment: CDR1 MDHEN and CDR2 SYDVKM. This CDR3 region has 13 residues. DNA of the CDR3: TGTGCCAGCAGTTTTGGAGGGGGCGGCGGCTACACCTTC. It encodes CASSFGGGGGYTF.

This chain connects TRBV9 to TRBJ1-2, with D possibly matching TRBD1 (5 bases). Trimming removed 3 bases from V and 3 bases from J, with 15 bases in between. The V gene's germline CDR1 is SGDLS and CDR2 YYNGEE. The CDR3 spans 15 residues. This chain's CDR3 is CASSGGTGGYYGYTF. The DNA of the CDR3 is TGTGCCAGCAGCGGGGGGACGGGGGGATACTATGGCTACACCTTC. The variable domain in full, completed from reference TRBV9 and TRBJ1-2, reads DSGVTQTPKHLITATGQRVTLRCSPRSGDLSVYWYQQSLDQGLQFLIQYYNGEERAKGNILERFSAQQFPDLHSELNLSSLELGDSALYFCASSGGTGGYYGYTFGSGTRLTVV.

V is TRBV19 and J is TRBJ2-7; weak D call: TRBD1 (5 bases). The V gene lost 3 bases and the J gene lost 4 bases, with 16 bases spanning the gap. The CDR3 consists of 15 residues. Germline CDR1 LNHDA, CDR2 SQIVND (reference sequence). CDR3 amino acids: CASSIRKGTGYEQYF. Written as DNA, the CDR3 is TGTGCCAGTAGTATCAGGAAAGGAACAGGATACGAGCAGTACTTC.

The CDR3 protein is CASSGQGATTEAFF. Here the CDR3 DNA reads TGTGCCAGCAGTGGACAGGGGGCGACCACTGAAGCTTTCTTT. The chain couples TRBV2 to TRBJ1-1; 10 bases match TRBD1. The CDR3 is 14 amino acids. Germline-derived CDR1 and CDR2 are SNHLY and FYNNEI. V was clipped by 4 bases and J by 4 bases; unmatched bases: 3.

The rearrangement uses TRBV27 and TRBJ2-7; 9 bases agree with TRBD1. Per the germline V gene, CDR1 is MNHEY and CDR2 is SMNVEV (reference sequence). The CDR3 spans 14 residues. The junction had 4 bases not matched to a gene; V was cut back by 4 bases and J by 3 bases. CDR3 protein: CASSSGQGYYEQYF. CDR3 sequence (DNA): TGTGCCAGCAGTTCGGGACAGGGATACTACGAGCAGTACTTC.

The chain is built from TRBV27 and TRBJ2-7; D not resolved. V was cut by 5 bases and J by 0 bases, with 14 bases left in between. Germline V gene sequence: CDR1 MNHEY, CDR2 SMNVEV (reference sequence). The CDR3 length is 15 residues. CDR3 DNA sequence: TGTGCCAGCAGTGTAACCTCTGCTAGCTCCTACGAGCAGTACTTC. Amino acids: CASSVTSASSYEQYF.